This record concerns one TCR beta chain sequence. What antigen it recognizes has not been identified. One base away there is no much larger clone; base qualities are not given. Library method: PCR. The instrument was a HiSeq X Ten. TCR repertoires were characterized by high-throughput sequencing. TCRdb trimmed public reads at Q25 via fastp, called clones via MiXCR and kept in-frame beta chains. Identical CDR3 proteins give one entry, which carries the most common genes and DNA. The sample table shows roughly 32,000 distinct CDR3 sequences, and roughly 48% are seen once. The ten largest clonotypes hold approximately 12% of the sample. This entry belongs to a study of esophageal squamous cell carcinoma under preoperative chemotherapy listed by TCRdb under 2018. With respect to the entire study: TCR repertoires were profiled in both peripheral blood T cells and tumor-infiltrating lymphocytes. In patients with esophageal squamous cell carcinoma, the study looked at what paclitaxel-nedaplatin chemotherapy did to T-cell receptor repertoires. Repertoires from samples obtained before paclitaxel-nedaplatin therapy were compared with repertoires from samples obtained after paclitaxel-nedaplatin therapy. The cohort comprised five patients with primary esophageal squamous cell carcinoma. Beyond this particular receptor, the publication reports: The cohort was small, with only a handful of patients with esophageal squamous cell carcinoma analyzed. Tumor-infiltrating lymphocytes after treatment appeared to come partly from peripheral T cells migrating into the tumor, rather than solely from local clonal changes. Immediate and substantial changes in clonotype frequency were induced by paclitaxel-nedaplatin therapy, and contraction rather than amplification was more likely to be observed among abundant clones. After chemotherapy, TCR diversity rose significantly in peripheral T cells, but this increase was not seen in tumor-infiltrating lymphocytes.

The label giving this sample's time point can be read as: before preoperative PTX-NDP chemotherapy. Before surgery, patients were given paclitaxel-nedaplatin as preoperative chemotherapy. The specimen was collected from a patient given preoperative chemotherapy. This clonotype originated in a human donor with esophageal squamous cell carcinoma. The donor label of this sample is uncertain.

For the CDR3, the sequence is CASSAGPRETQYF. The bases are TGTGCCAGCAGCGCCGGACCCCGGGAGACCCAGTACTTC. The chain uses TRBV7-7 and TRBJ2-5; no D gene call is confident. The germline ends are 12 bases apart after V is trimmed by 5 bases and J by 5 bases. For CDR1 and CDR2, the germline V gene (reference sequence) lists SSHAT and FNYEAQ. The CDR3 numbers 13 residues from cysteine through phenylalanine. Only the CDR3 region is kept as DNA, spanning 39 bases read in frame from base 1. The reference TRBV7-7 and TRBJ2-5 proteins fill in what lies around the CDR3, so the full variable domain reads GAGVSQSPRYKVTKRGQDVTLRCDPISSHATLYWYQQALGQGPEFLTYFNYEAQPDKSGLPSDRFSAERPEGSISTLTIQRTEQRDSAMYRCASSAGPRETQYFGPGTRLLVL.